Listed below are T cell receptor beta chains from one sample, sequenced in a study of OX40 agonist ivuxolimab in advanced cancers. The assay was immunoSEQ multiplex PCR, and TCRdb's table has in-frame clones only and misses some. Of 65,000 to 95,000 clones listed, around 82% are singletons. Sequencing used CD4+ or CD8+ T cells sorted from blood, obtained in a trial of the OX40 agonist ivuxolimab. The source of these receptors is an adult with an advanced solid tumor such as melanoma, head and neck, liver or kidney cancer. The CDR3 runs from the conserved cysteine through the conserved F or W. A D gene is named only where the DNA matches it firmly. Part of the rows lack a size; the others show once, few, many or a class for expanded clones.

d_call clone_size j_call v_call cdr3_nt cdr3_aa
- - TRBJ1-5 TRBV28 TGTGCCAGCGGGTCCCGGGGGGGTAATCAGCCCCAGCATTTT CASGSRGGNQPQHF
- - TRBJ1-4 TRBV11-2 TGTGCCAGCACCACCCACCGGGGTTTTTATGAGGATGAAAAACTGTTTTTT CASTTHRGFYEDEKLFF
TRBD1 - TRBJ1-2 TRBV5-4 TGTGCCAGCAGCTTAGGAGGGGGCTCGAACTATGGCTACACCTTC CASSLGGGSNYGYTF
TRBD1 - TRBJ2-7 TRBV23-1 TGCGCCAGCATTCAGGGTCCACAGGGGGCTTACGAGCAGTACTTC CASIQGPQGAYEQYF
TRBD2 few TRBJ2-3 TRBV7-3 TGTGCCAGCACCCCTCCCCCCAGCGGGAGAAGGACAGATACGCAGTATTTT CASTPPPSGRRTDTQYF
- - TRBJ2-3 TRBV5-1 TGCGCCAGCAGCCCCCCGGGATTACGTTGGTATTTT CASSPPGLRWYF
- - TRBJ1-4 TRBV2 TGTGCCAGCAGGGGAACGGCAACTAATGAAAAACTGTTTTTT CASRGTATNEKLFF
TRBD1 - TRBJ1-2 TRBV28 TGTGCCAGCAGTTCAGCGACAGGGACCCCCTATGGCTACACCTTC CASSSATGTPYGYTF
TRBD2 once TRBJ2-1 TRBV28 TGTGCCAGCAGCTCGATTATGGGAGCGGGAAGGTCCTACAATGAGCAGTTCTTC CASSSIMGAGRSYNEQFF
TRBD1 - TRBJ2-7 TRBV7-3 TGTGCCAGCAGCCCTACACCGGGACAGGGGGGCGAGCAGTACTTC CASSPTPGQGGEQYF
- few TRBJ1-1 TRBV20-1 TGCAGTGCTACGAGACAGATTGAAGCTTTCTTT CSATRQIEAFF
TRBD1 few TRBJ1-2 TRBV4-3 TGCGCCAGCAGCCCGGACAGGGGCTTGGTTGGCTACACCTTC CASSPDRGLVGYTF
- - TRBJ2-1 TRBV28 TGTGCCAGCACCCCCGGGGGGCGCGGGTATGAGCAGTTCTTC CASTPGGRGYEQFF
- - TRBJ1-3 TRBV14 TGTGCCAGCGCCCGGGACACCGGAAACACCATATATTTT CASARDTGNTIYF
- - TRBJ2-3 TRBV7-9 TGTGCCAGCAGCACAAGAGGGCAGGGCTTCACAGATACGCAGTATTTT CASSTRGQGFTDTQYF
TRBD2 - TRBJ2-1 TRBV18 TGTGCCAGCTCACCCTTTAGCGGGAGCACCGACAATGAGCAGTTCTTC CASSPFSGSTDNEQFF